What follows are 7 T cell receptor beta chains derived from one specimen sequenced in a study of T-cell memory formation after mild COVID-19. TCRdb re-analysed the 5' RACE reads in MiXCR, keeping a single row per CDR3 protein. This table holds 450,000 or so distinct CDR3 sequences, around 27% found once. Sequencing used PBMCs or a T cell subset sorted from them (not recorded which). The source of these receptors is an adult woman who had mild COVID-19 (a few samples of this study predate the infection). Cell type and time point are not known.

V usage is TRBV7-2 and J usage is TRBJ1-1, with unresolved D. The CDR3 runs to 13 residues. Trimming took 6 bases from V and 8 from J, leaving 16 bases between them. From germline, CDR1 is SGHTA and CDR2 FQGNSA. The CDR3, as DNA: TGTGCCAGCAGTCGGGCTAACACAGAAGAAGCTTTCTTT. It is translated as CASSRANTEEAFF. Full variable domain (remainder filled in from reference TRBV7-2 and TRBJ1-1): GAGVSQSPSNKVTEKGKDVELRCDPISGHTALYWYRQSLGQGLEFLIYFQGNSAPDKSGLPSDRFSAERTGGSVSTLTIQRTQQEDSAVYLCASSRANTEEAFFGQGTRLTVV.

This chain joins TRBV5-1 and TRBJ1-2; possible D gene TRBD1, 5 bases. The CDR3 covers 14 residues. The germline gives CDR1 SGHRS, CDR2 YFSETQ. Trimming pared 4 bases from V and 5 bases from J, leaving 15 bases between. The CDR3 coding sequence is TGCGCCAGCAGCGAAACGTCTGGGGGGTATGGCTACACCTTC. This encodes CASSETSGGYGYTF.

This clonotype has only a few counts. The rearrangement links TRBV12-3 or TRBV12-4 to TRBJ1-2; D is perhaps TRBD1 (5 bases). CDR3 length equals 12 residues. V gave up 7 bases and J gave up 5 bases, with 11 bases separating them. For the CDR3, the DNA is TGTGCCAGCATTACGGGACCGTATGGCTACACCTTC. This translates into CASITGPYGYTF.

This chain uses TRBV7-9 with TRBJ1-2; no clear D gene. V lost 4 bases, J lost 4 bases, and 16 bases lay in between. Germline V CDR1 and CDR2: SEHNR, FQNEAQ (reference sequence). The CDR3 runs 15 residues. The CDR3 spells CASSSSVPAAYGYTF. The DNA for the CDR3 is TGTGCCAGCAGCTCCTCGGTCCCGGCAGCCTATGGCTACACCTTC.

The rearrangement joins TRBV29-1 to TRBJ2-5; a weak D match, TRBD1 (6 bases). The CDR3 has 14 residues. Per germline, CDR1 SQVTM and CDR2 ANQGSEA. The ends were cut back, 6 bases at V and 0 bases at J, with 14 bases in the middle. In nucleotides, the CDR3 is TGCAGCGTGGACCCAGACAGGTACCAAGAGACCCAGTACTTC. It encodes CSVDPDRYQETQYF.

This chain connects TRBV20-1 to TRBJ2-2, with unresolved D. The CDR3 is 12 amino acids. Germline V gene data show CDR1 as DFQATT and CDR2 as SNEGSKA (reference sequence). The V end was cut by 0 bases, the J end by 7 bases, with 6 bases between. The CDR3 spells CSARDPVGELFF. The CDR3 region has the DNA TGCAGTGCTAGAGACCCAGTCGGGGAGCTGTTTTTT.

V gene TRBV6-5 combines with J gene TRBJ1-6; weak D call: TRBD1 (6 bases). Deletions cut 6 bases from V and 7 bases from J, with 13 bases between. Germline V gene sequence: CDR1 MNHEY, CDR2 SVGAGI. The CDR3 sequence is 14 residues long. The CDR3 sequence is CASRTGTINSPLHF. The CDR3 region has the DNA TGTGCCAGCAGGACCGGGACAATAAATTCACCCCTCCACTTT.